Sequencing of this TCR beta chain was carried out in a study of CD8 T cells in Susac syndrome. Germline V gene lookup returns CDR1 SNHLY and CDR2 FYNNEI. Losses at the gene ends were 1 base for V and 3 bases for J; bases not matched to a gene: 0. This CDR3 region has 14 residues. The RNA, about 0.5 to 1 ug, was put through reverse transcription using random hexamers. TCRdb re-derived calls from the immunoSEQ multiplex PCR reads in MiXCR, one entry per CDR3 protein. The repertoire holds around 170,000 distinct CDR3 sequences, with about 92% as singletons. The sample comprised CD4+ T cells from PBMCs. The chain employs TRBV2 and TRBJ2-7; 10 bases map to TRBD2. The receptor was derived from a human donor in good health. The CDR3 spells CASSEGLAGYEQYF. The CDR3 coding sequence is TGTGCCAGCAGTGAAGGACTAGCGGGCTACGAGCAGTACTTC.